This T cell receptor beta chain was recorded in a study of blood T cells in healthy people across ages. Study-wide results and limits: A conclusive naive versus antigen-experienced comparison was prevented by the unsorted PBMCs.

Comment on this clonotype: Its specificity is not known.

A second PCR of 7 to 11 cycles used a sample-barcoded 5' primer and a J-beta primer mix. Each cDNA molecule, via a template-switch adaptor with 12 random nucleotides, was tagged. TCRdb re-analysed the 5' RACE reads in MiXCR, keeping a single row per CDR3 protein. The data contain around 600,000 distinct CDR3 sequences, around 50% of them seen just once; the ten biggest clones take up 20% to 25%. The V and J ends lost 7 bases and 0 bases respectively, with 7 bases between them. This CDR3 comprises 11 residues. The germline CDR1 and CDR2 sequences are SQVTM and ANQGSEA. This TCR was recovered from an elderly man in good health. The material sequenced was blood. V gene TRBV29-1 combines with J gene TRBJ2-7; the D gene is possibly TRBD2 (6 bases). The CDR3 here is CSGGLSYEQYF. The CDR3 nucleotides are TGCAGCGGGGGACTCTCCTACGAGCAGTACTTC.